This T cell receptor (beta chain) was recorded in a study of CD8 T cells in Susac syndrome. Turning to this clonotype: Antigen unknown.

Germline V CDR1 and CDR2: SGHDT, YYEEEE. The CDR3 spans 14 residues. V lost 5 bases and J lost 4; bases outside the gene matches: 5. Notes on the study in general: A relatively small number of individuals underwent TCR sequencing and HLA analysis.

Roughly 0.45 to 1 ug RNA was reverse transcribed with random hexamers. TCRdb used MiXCR to reprocess the immunoSEQ multiplex PCR reads, holding one entry per CDR3 protein. This table has fewer than 350,000 distinct CDR3 sequences, 85% appearing once. V and J are TRBV5-6 and TRBJ1-2, with 10 bases lining up with TRBD1. Sequencing input: CD8+ T cells from PBMCs. The TCR sequence derives from a human donor with multiple sclerosis. CDR3 in DNA: TGTGCCAGCAGGCCGGGACAGGGGTCCTATGGCTACACCTTC. Protein product: CASRPGQGSYGYTF.